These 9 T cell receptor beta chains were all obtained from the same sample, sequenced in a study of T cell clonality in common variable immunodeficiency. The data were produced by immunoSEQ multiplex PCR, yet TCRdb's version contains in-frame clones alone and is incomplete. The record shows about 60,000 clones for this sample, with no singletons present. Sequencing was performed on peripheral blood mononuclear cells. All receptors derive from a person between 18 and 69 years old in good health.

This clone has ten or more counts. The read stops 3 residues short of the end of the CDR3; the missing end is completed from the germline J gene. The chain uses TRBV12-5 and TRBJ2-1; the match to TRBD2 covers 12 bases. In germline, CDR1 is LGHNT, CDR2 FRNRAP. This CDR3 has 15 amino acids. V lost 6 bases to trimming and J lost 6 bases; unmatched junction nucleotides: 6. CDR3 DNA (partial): TGTGCTAGTGGCTCCGGACTAGCGGGGCCCAATGAG. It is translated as CASGSGLAGPNE. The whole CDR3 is CASGSGLAGPNEQFF.

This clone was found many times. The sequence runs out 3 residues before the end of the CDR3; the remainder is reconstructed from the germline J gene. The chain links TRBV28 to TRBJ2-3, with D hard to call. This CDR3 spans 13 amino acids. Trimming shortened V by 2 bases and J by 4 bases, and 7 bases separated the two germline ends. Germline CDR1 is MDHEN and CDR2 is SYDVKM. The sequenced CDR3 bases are TGTGCCAGCAGTTTACAGGTTTCAGATACG. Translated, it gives CASSLQVSDT. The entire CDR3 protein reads CASSLQVSDTQYF.

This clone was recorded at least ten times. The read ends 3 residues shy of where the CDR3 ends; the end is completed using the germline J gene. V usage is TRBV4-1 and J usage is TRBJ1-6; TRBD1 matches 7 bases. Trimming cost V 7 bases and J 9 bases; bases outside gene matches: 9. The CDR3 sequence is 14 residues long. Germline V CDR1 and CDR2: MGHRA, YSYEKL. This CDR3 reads CASIAEGAGSPLHF. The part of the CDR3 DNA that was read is TGCGCCAGCATTGCAGAGGGGGCGGGTTCACCC.

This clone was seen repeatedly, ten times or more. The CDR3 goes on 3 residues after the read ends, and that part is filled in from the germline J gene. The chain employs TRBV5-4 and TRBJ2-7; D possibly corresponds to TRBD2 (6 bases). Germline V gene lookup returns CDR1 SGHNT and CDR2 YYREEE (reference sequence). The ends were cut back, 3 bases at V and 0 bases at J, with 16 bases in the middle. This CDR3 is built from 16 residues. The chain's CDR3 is CASSSPRDSSSYEQYF. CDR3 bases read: TGTGCCAGCAGCTCCCCTAGGGACTCGAGCTCCTACGAG.

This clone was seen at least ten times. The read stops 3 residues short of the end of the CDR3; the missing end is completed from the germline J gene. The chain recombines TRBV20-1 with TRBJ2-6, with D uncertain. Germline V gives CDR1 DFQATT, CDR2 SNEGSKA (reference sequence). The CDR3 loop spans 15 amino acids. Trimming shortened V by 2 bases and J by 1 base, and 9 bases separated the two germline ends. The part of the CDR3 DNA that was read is TGCAGTGCTAGAAGAAAACTATCTGGGGCCAACGTC. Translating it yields CSARRKLSGANV. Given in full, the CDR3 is CSARRKLSGANVLTF.

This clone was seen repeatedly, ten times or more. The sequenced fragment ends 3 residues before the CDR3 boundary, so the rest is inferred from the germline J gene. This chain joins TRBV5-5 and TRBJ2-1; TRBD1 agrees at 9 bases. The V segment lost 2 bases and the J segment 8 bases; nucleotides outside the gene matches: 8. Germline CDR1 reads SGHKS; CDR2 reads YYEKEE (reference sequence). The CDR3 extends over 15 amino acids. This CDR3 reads CASSLHGTGSYEQFF. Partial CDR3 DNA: TGTGCCAGCAGCTTACACGGGACAGGGTCATATGAG.

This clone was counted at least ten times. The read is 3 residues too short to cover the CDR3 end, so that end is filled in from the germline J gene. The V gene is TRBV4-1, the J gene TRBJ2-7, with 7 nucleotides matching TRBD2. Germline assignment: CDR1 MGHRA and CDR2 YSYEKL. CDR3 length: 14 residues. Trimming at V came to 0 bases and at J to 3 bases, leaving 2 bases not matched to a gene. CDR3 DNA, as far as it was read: TGCGCCAGCAGCCAAGACCCTAGCGGCTACGAG. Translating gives CASSQDPSGYE. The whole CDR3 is CASSQDPSGYEQYF.

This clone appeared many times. CDR3 loop: CASRTHGANYGYTF. The sequenced CDR3 bases are TGTGCCAGTAGGACCCACGGGGCTAACTATGGC. The rearrangement uses TRBV19 and TRBJ1-2; D gene uncertain. The read finishes 3 residues shy of the CDR3 end, and the germline J gene is used to complete it. The CDR3 has 14 amino acids. The germline gives CDR1 LNHDA, CDR2 SQIVND (reference sequence). The V and J ends lost 6 bases and 0 bases respectively, with 11 bases between them.

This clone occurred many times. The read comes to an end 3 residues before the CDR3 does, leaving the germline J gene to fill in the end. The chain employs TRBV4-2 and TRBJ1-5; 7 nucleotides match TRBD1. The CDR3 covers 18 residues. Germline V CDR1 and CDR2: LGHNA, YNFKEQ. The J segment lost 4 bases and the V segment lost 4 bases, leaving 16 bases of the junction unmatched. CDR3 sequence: CASSPPGTEIRFNQPQHF. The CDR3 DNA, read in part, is TGTGCCAGCAGCCCCCCGGGGACAGAAATCAGGTTTAATCAGCCC.